This TCR beta chain was observed in a study of identical twins. Unique molecular identifiers were in the cDNA, with template-switch universal primer binding. TCRdb re-called the 5' RACE reads through MiXCR, storing one row per CDR3 protein. The profile shows around 690,000 distinct CDR3 sequences, less than 25% of them singletons. V was clipped by 1 base and J by 4 bases, with 7 bases between them. The CDR3 runs to 14 residues. Germline-derived CDR1 and CDR2 are SGHVS and FNYEAQ. This clonotype has a count of ten or more. Antigen: not known. The study's findings and limits: For out-of-frame beta sequences, excess twin sharing was weaker.

The sample also formed part of further work on T cells expressing NK-cell markers.

The sample taken for sequencing was PBMCs. The sequence came from a woman aged 18-30 years in good health. This chain uses TRBV7-6 with TRBJ1-4; D is undetermined. CDR3 region: CASSLEADNEKLFF. CDR3 sequence (DNA): TGTGCCAGCAGCTTAGAGGCGGATAATGAAAAACTGTTTTTT.